Listed below are T cell receptor beta chains from one sample, sequenced in a study of blood T cell repertoires in COVID-19. Here immunoSEQ multiplex PCR was the method, and the copy in TCRdb shows in-frame clones only, minus some. The profile covers 200,000 to 300,000 clones, with around nine tenths appearing a single time and less than 3% taken by the ten largest. Source material: PBMCs or T cells enriched from blood (not recorded which). The source of these receptors is a woman aged 18-29 years who had recovered from COVID-19. Both conserved end residues are part of each CDR3. A D gene is named only where the DNA matches it firmly. Only some rows state a clone size, as once, few, many or a class for expanded clones.

abundance | j_gene | v_gene | d_gene | CDR3aa | CDR3nt
once | TRBJ2-3 | TRBV24-1 | NA | CATSAGTDTQYF | TGTGCCACCAGTGCTGGCACAGATACGCAGTATTTT
NA | TRBJ2-2 | TRBV25-1 | TRBD2 | CASSGPAAGPTGELFF | TGTGCCAGCAGTGGACCTGCAGCGGGGCCCACCGGGGAGCTGTTTTTT
NA | TRBJ2-2 | TRBV4-2 | TRBD1 | CASSLNVGQETGELFF | TGTGCCAGCAGCCTGAACGTGGGACAGGAAACCGGGGAGCTGTTTTTT
once | TRBJ2-1 | TRBV27 | TRBD2 | CASSLSGARGSGRDEQFF | TGTGCCAGCAGTTTATCGGGGGCTCGGGGTAGCGGGAGAGATGAGCAGTTCTTC
NA | TRBJ2-1 | TRBV7-2 | TRBD2 | CASTLGGELVNEQFF | TGTGCCAGCACCCTCGGGGGGGAGCTCGTCAATGAGCAGTTCTTC
NA | TRBJ2-2 | TRBV27 | NA | CASSLWQGGTGELFF | TGTGCCAGCAGTTTATGGCAGGGAGGCACCGGGGAGCTGTTTTTT
NA | TRBJ2-3 | TRBV6-5 | NA | CATIISDRSTDTQYF | TGTGCCACCATAATCTCGGACAGAAGCACAGATACGCAGTATTTT
NA | TRBJ2-3 | TRBV2 | NA | CASTPGPGETDTQYF | TGTGCCAGCACCCCAGGCCCAGGGGAGACAGATACGCAGTATTTT
NA | TRBJ2-5 | TRBV3-1/TRBV3-2 | NA | CASSRDWQQRYF | TGTGCCAGCAGCAGGGACTGGCAGCAACGGTACTTC
many | TRBJ2-1 | TRBV4-1 | TRBD2 | CASSHGLAGGFYEQFF | TGCGCCAGCAGCCATGGACTAGCGGGGGGGTTCTATGAGCAGTTCTTC
NA | TRBJ1-3 | TRBV12-3/TRBV12-4 | NA | CASSLIPGTIYF | TGTGCCAGCAGCCTCATCCCGGGCACCATATATTTT
NA | TRBJ1-2 | TRBV30 | NA | CAWSAGVGYTF | TGTGCCTGGAGTGCAGGGGTGGGCTACACCTTC
NA | TRBJ1-3 | TRBV3-1/TRBV3-2 | TRBD1 | CASSQLVRGTGRIPGNTIYF | TGTGCCAGCAGCCAGCTGGTGCGAGGGACAGGGAGGATCCCTGGAAACACCATATATTTT
NA | TRBJ2-3 | TRBV9 | NA | CASSVYASRTDTQYF | TGTGCCAGCAGCGTATATGCTAGCAGAACAGATACGCAGTATTTT
few | TRBJ2-3 | TRBV4-3 | NA | CASSQDSGDSHPTDTQYF | TGCGCCAGCAGCCAAGATTCAGGAGACAGCCATCCCACAGATACGCAGTATTTT
once | TRBJ2-1 | TRBV7-3 | TRBD2 | CASSPLAGGFDSYNEQFF | TGTGCCAGCAGCCCACTAGCGGGAGGATTCGACTCCTACAATGAGCAGTTCTTC
once | TRBJ1-1 | TRBV25-1 | TRBD1 | CASSASGQPNTEAFF | TGTGCCAGCAGTGCTTCGGGACAGCCTAACACTGAAGCTTTCTTT
NA | TRBJ2-3 | TRBV10-1 | NA | CASSVARASTDTQYF | TGCGCCAGCAGCGTCGCGCGGGCGAGCACAGATACGCAGTATTTT
NA | TRBJ2-5 | TRBV2 | NA | CASSTGRETQYF | TGTGCCAGCAGCACAGGGAGAGAGACCCAGTACTTC
NA | TRBJ1-2 | TRBV11-1 | TRBD1 | CASSFKGTGYGYTF | TGTGCCAGCAGCTTCAAGGGGACAGGGTATGGCTACACCTTC
NA | TRBJ1-1 | TRBV7-9 | NA | CASSFRRVGGKEVPFF | TGTGCCAGCAGCTTCCGCCGGGTTGGAGGGAAGGAGGTCCCTTTCTTT
NA | TRBJ2-7 | TRBV6-1 | TRBD1 | CASSDPYGTASYEQYF | TGTGCCAGCAGTGACCCCTACGGGACAGCCTCCTACGAGCAGTACTTC
NA | TRBJ2-2 | TRBV19 | TRBD1 | CASTRGTNTGELFF | TGTGCCAGTACCAGGGGGACAAACACCGGGGAGCTGTTTTTT
few | TRBJ1-1 | TRBV19 | NA | CASSTPRGIEAFF | TGTGCCAGTAGTACCCCGCGGGGGATTGAAGCTTTCTTT
NA | TRBJ1-6 | TRBV7-2 | NA | CASSILSGQHNSPLHF | TGTGCCAGCAGTATATTATCGGGACAACATAATTCACCCCTCCACTTT
NA | TRBJ2-3 | TRBV9 | TRBD2 | CASSARLAASTDTQYF | TGTGCCAGCAGCGCACGACTAGCGGCTAGCACAGATACGCAGTATTTT
NA | TRBJ1-4 | TRBV9 | TRBD1 | CASSAPGQGSDEKLFF | TGTGCCAGCAGCGCCCCCGGACAGGGCTCGGATGAAAAACTGTTTTTT
NA | TRBJ2-2 | TRBV10-3 | TRBD2 | CAISGPTSGGLNTGELFF | TGTGCCATCAGTGGTCCCACTAGCGGGGGACTGAACACCGGGGAGCTGTTTTTT
NA | TRBJ1-2 | TRBV27 | NA | CASSSRYDGYTF | TGTGCCAGCAGTTCTAGGTACGATGGCTACACCTTC